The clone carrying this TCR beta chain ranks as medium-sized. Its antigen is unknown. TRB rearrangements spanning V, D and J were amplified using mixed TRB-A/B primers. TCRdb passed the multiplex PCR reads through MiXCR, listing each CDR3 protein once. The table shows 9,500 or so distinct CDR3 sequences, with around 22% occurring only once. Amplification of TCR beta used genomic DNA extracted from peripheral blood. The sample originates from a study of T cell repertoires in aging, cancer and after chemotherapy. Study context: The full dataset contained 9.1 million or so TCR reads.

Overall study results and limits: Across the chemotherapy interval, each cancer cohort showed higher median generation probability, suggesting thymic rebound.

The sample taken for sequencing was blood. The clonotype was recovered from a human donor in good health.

The CDR3 region has the DNA TGTGCCAGCAGCTTACCAACAGTTTTAAACACCGGGGAGCTGTTTTTT. Encoded protein: CASSLPTVLNTGELFF. The chain uses TRBV7-6 and TRBJ2-2, with no clear D. CDR1 and CDR2 from the germline V gene are SGHVS and FNYEAQ. CDR3 size: 16 residues. Trimming shortened V by 2 bases and J by 2 bases, and 12 bases separated the two germline ends.